A single T cell receptor beta chain is shown here with its context. Antigen unknown. As for treatment: over 15 received Ad26.COV2.S at low or high dose, single or two shots; 5 received placebo; per-sample allocation not given. Sampling took place 63 days after the first vaccine or placebo injection. The data belong to a study of Ad26.COV2.S vaccination and SARS-CoV-2 variants. General observations from the study: With respect to non-spike TCR breadth, vaccine and placebo recipients were similar. There was reportedly substantial breadth in spike-specific CD8+ and CD4+ T cell responses after vaccination.

Clones were sequenced by immunoSEQ multiplex PCR, and TCRdb holds only the in-frame ones, with some missing. The sample contains over 400,000 clones, about 91% of which appear only once. Trimming took 1 base from V and 6 from J, leaving 8 bases between them. In germline, CDR1 is LGHNA, CDR2 YSLEER. The CDR3 runs 13 residues. This receptor was obtained from a person aged 18-60 years who received the Ad26.COV2.S COVID-19 vaccine or a placebo. The source was peripheral blood, collected in a trial of Ad26.COV2.S vaccine versus placebo. This chain joins TRBV4-3 and TRBJ2-3; D not resolved. CDR3: CASSQGMGDTQYF. The CDR3 nucleotides are TGCGCCAGCAGCCAAGGGATGGGCGATACGCAGTATTTT.